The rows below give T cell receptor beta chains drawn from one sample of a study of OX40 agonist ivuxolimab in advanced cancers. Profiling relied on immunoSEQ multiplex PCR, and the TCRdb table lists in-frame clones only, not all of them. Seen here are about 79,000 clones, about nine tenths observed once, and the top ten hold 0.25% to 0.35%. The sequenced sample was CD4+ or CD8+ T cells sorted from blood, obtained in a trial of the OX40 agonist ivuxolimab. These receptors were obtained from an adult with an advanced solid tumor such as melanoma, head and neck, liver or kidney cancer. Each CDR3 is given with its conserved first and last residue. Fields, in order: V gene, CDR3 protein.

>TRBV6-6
CASSPRGSNEQFF
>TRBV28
CASSPTSGGPLEQFF
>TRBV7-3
CASSLILNTGELFF
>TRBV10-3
CAISGSPGPPYEQYF
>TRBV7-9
CASSLRGNTEAFF
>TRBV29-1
CSGRLLNEQFF
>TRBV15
CATSRGAPYEQYF
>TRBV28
CASSFGGAGQPQHF
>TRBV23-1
CASSDRGRAYGYTF
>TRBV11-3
CASSFGARGTQYF
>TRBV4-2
CASSGQRGGPTGELFF
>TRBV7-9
CASSLIGLAGGTDTQYF
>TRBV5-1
CASSSTGTGVSNTGELFF
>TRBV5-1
CASSLAEGALDGYTF
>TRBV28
CASSPVAYSGNTIYF
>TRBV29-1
CSVEISQNTEAFF
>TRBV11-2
CASSSQENTEAFF
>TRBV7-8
CASSRGGAYEQYF
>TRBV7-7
CASSLDRDQPQHF
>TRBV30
CAWIIEWTANTEAFF
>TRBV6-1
CASTFDYGYTF
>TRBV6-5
CASKMTGTAFEQYF
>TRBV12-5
CASGLQGGAEAFF
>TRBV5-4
CASSLAPTGETQYF
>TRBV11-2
CASSLEWGGRAFF
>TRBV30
CAWTLDRGTNTIYF
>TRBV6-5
CASGTGGTPNQPQHF
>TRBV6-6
CASTTGGAVDTQYF
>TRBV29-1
CSVEDQSGQYF
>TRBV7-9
CASSPYSTTEAFF
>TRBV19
CASARTGQGEKLFF
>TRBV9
CASSVVPTGQETQYF
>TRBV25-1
CASSGLGGQETEAFF
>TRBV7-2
CASSLARGAAKNIQYF
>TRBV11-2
CASSLQGGATRIF
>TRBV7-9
CASSGQPNYGYTF
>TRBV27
CASMGRSYEQYF
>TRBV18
CASSPPGGDRGYEPQHF
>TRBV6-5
CASSYSNTEAFF
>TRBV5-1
CASSLVVGENSPLHF
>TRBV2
CASRSSGTQYF
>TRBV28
CASSLYRVVNSPLHF
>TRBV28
CASSLDRRNQPQHF
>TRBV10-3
CAISDPSTGGQETQYF
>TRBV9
CASSPSTYKDEQFF
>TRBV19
CASSPDGLMRETQYF
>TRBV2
CASRGDNQAYEQYF
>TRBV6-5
CASGRTENYGYTF